This T cell receptor (beta chain) was recorded in a study of blood T cell repertoires in COVID-19. As for the study in general: Whether acute or convalescent, the COVID-19 samples came from the United States, Italy and Spain.

Recruitment covered about two dozen US areas and drew participants whose ages spanned roughly 18 to 100 years. Original analysis: From reference gene primer amplification, estimates of nucleated cell counts were derived. The assay was immunoSEQ multiplex PCR, and TCRdb's table has in-frame clones only and misses some. D and trimming were read from the DNA, whereas the V and J calls and clone size are those reported in that table. In the table there are roughly 280,000 clones, 80% to 90% of which are singletons. The clonotype comes from a woman between 18 and 29 years old who had recovered from COVID-19. Sequences were obtained from PBMCs or T cells enriched from blood (not recorded which).

The CDR3 sequence: CASRVGGNDDEAFF. Here the CDR3 DNA reads TGTGCCAGCAGGGTGGGGGGGAATGATGATGAAGCTTTCTTT. This chain joins TRBV4-2 and TRBJ1-1; tentative D call: TRBD1 (5 bases). Germline V lookup: CDR1 LGHNA, CDR2 YNFKEQ. The CDR3 has 14 residues. The V and J ends lost 6 bases and 7 bases respectively, with 18 bases between them.